Described below is a single T cell receptor (beta chain) sequence and its context. These data are taken from a study of blood T cell repertoires in COVID-19. Study-wide context: Some COVID-19 samples were acute and others convalescent; all came from the United States, Italy and Spain. PBMCs, B-cell-depleted T cells, or T cells were the source of the cDNA or gDNA that made up the material.

Enrollment of patients from Seattle took place during active infection, with longitudinal follow-up. The CDR3 is made up of 15 amino acids. Germline lookup yields CDR1 MDHEN and CDR2 SYDVKM. V shed 3 bases, J shed 8 bases, and the junction held 11 bases outside the gene matches. Per the authors' pipeline: Researchers report that nucleated cell counts were estimated from reference gene primer amplification. Sequencing was performed with immunoSEQ multiplex PCR; in TCRdb, only in-frame clones are kept and a portion is missing. That table gives V, J and clone size, and the DNA gave D and trimming. The sample shows over 150,000 clones, approximately 86% of them seen only once.

The receptor was isolated from a man aged 55 to 70 with COVID-19, enrolled during active disease. J is TRBJ1-2 and V is TRBV28, with 8 bases aligning to TRBD1. Sequenced: peripheral blood. This CDR3 is CASSFRRGRRGGYTF. For the CDR3, the DNA is TGTGCCAGCAGTTTCCGCAGGGGGCGAAGGGGCGGCTACACCTTC.